Described below is a single TCR beta chain sequence and its context. This clonotype was seen repeatedly, ten times or more. Its specific antigen is unknown. No per-base quality is available; no much larger clone lies one base away. This sample was included in a study of T-cell reconstitution after alpha-beta-depleted transplantation in children (TCRdb year 2016). For the wider study: The study quantitatively tracked T-cell immune reconstitution after TCRalphabeta/CD19-depleted allogeneic hematopoietic cell transplantation in children using TCR repertoire profiling. Here is what the overall study found, with its caveats: In some patients, high TCRbeta diversity at day 60 was attributed to recipient T cells and intrathymic progenitors that had survived conditioning. About two months after transplant, the apparently early recovery of alphabetaT-cell counts reportedly depended on just several hundred clones that had expanded rapidly and came from non-depleted graft cells. Hyperexpanded clone frequencies declined over subsequent months; after one year, T-cell counts and TCRbeta diversity were mostly attributed to newly produced T cells.

Libraries came from PCR. The reads were generated on an Illumina HiSeq 2500. TCR library preparation used molecular barcoding, with unique molecular identifiers applied to normalize quantification of the TCRbeta repertoire. TCRdb reanalyzed the raw reads on its own, using fastp at Q25 for trimming and MiXCR for clone calling, and kept in-frame beta chains. Each CDR3 protein gets just one entry, which takes the most common genes and DNA from the rows behind it. This sample is represented by 450,000 to 600,000 distinct CDR3 sequences; roughly 10% of them were singletons. 2% of the sample rests with the top ten. Sequences DFQATT (CDR1) and SNEGSKA (CDR2) are obtained from the germline V gene (reference sequence). The junction carries 16 bases between V and J, which are trimmed by 0 bases and 5 bases respectively. The CDR3 spans 16 residues, from the cysteine through the phenylalanine. The sequence is cut down to CDR3 DNA, 48 bases in frame from base 1.

The treatment or condition label here, explained by the study, means: allogeneic hematopoietic cell transplantation with graft depleted of TCRalphabeta T cells and CD19 B cells. The children who served as transplant recipients had been given grafts of TCRalphabeta/CD19-depleted allogeneic hematopoietic cells. The TCR was taken from a child under 10 years old with inherited bone marrow failure, due to receive a stem cell transplant. Sequences were derived from PBMCs, sampled before TCRalphabeta/CD19-depleted stem cell transplant. The sequence links TRBV20-1 to TRBJ2-2; TRBD2 is perhaps the D gene, given 5 matching bases. At the DNA level, the sequence is TGCAGTGCTAGAGATCCCCTAGCTCCTTCTACCGGGGAGCTGTTTTTT. The encoded protein is CSARDPLAPSTGELFF.